The present T cell receptor (beta chain) was sequenced within a study of identical twins. The study's findings and limits: Alpha sequences out of frame and shared by twins had excess low generation probability. Beta out-of-frame sequences showed weaker excess sharing between twins.

Healthy Caucasians alone served as donors. Regarding this clonotype: What it binds is unknown.

The CDR3 is 16 residues long. Germline V CDR1 and CDR2: SGHTA, FQGNSA. The germline V and J ends were trimmed by 1 base and 3 bases, with 13 bases remaining between them. TCRdb passed the 5' RACE reads through MiXCR, listing each CDR3 protein once. This sample carries 420,000 or so distinct CDR3 sequences, approximately 17% of them seen once, and the ten largest clones take 9% to 15%. The clonotype originates from a man between 45 and 60 years old in good health. The V gene is TRBV7-2, the J gene TRBJ2-1; a weak D match, TRBD1 (6 bases). Sequencing used naive T cells sorted from blood. The DNA of the CDR3 is TGTGCCAGCAGCTTAGGTGGCAGGGGAAACTACAATGAGCAGTTCTTC. Translation gives CASSLGGRGNYNEQFF.